This TCR beta chain came from a study of control samples from healthy donors and cancer patients. The repertoire was sequenced with immunoSEQ multiplex PCR; TCRdb's copy has only in-frame clones and lacks some. The sample has fewer than 120,000 clones; 88% are singletons. The TCR sequence derives from a woman in her fifties or sixties with lung cancer. The sequenced sample was PBMCs.

The chain's CDR3 is CASSPPGGTEAFF. The CDR3 DNA is TGTGCCAGCAGCCCCCCGGGTGGCACTGAAGCTTTCTTT. This rearrangement joins TRBV4-2 to TRBJ1-1; D call uncertain. The V and J ends lost 4 bases and 4 bases respectively, with 10 bases between them. Germline CDR1 LGHNA, CDR2 YNFKEQ. The CDR3 is made up of 13 amino acids.